The source of this TCR beta chain is a study of vaccination effects on CD4 cells after COVID-19. Across the whole study: Each of three convalescent patients underwent sampling at an early and a late point after vaccination. The researchers cultured some 2.1 million PBMC per well with approximately 9.1 IU/ml IL-2 and 8.5 to 10 ug/ml peptides.

Repertoires were generated with immunoSEQ multiplex PCR, while TCRdb's copy carries only in-frame clones and drops some. The data hold under 40,000 clones, with about 75% observed a single time. Study results and limitations: The study got few convalescent patients and did not collect any early post-infection timepoints.

Germline loops: CDR1 MDHEN, CDR2 SYDVKM. The CDR3 contains 15 residues. The germline V and J ends were trimmed by 1 base and 1 base, with 10 bases remaining between them. A 10-day culture period preceded the isolation of CD4+ T cells. The person acquired a PCR-confirmed SARS-CoV-2 infection between March and December 2020. The cohort was immunized with two doses of either the BNT162b2 or mRNA-1273 vaccine. Comment on this clone: Its specificity is unknown.

Sequences were derived from CD4+ T cells from PBMCs cultured without peptide, sampled after COVID-19 vaccination. This chain links TRBV28 with TRBJ1-2; no definite D call. The receptor was isolated from a human donor who had a prior SARS-CoV-2 infection. In DNA form, the CDR3 reads TGTGCCAGCAGTTTATTGGGTAGGATTAACTATGGCTACACCTTC. It specifies CASSLLGRINYGYTF.